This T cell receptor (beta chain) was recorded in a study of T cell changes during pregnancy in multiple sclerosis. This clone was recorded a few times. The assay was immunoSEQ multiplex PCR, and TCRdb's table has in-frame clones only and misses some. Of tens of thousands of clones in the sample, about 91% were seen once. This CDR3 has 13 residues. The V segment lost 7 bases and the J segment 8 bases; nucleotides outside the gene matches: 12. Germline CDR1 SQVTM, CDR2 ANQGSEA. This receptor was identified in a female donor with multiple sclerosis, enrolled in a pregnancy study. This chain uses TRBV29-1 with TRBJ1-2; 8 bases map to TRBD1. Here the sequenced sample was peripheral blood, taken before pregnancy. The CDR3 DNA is TGCAGCGCAGTTCCGGGACAGGAGGGCGGCTACACCTTC. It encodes CSAVPGQEGGYTF. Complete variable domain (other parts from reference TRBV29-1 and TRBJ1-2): SAVISQKPSRDICQRGTSLTIQCQVDSQVTMMFWYRQQPGQSLTLIATANQGSEATYESGFVIDKFPISRPNLTFSTLTVSNMSPEDSSIYLCSAVPGQEGGYTFGSGTRLTVV.